Listed below are T cell receptor beta chains from one sample, sequenced in a study of T cell responses to AZD1222 COVID-19 vaccine. Method: immunoSEQ multiplex PCR; TCRdb's copy keeps in-frame clones and lacks some. Of 150,000 to 200,000 clones detected, approximately 92% appear once; the ten largest clones hold 2.6%. Sequenced material: peripheral blood, taken on day 0 of AZD1222 vaccination. The receptors stem from an adult in good health. The conserved cysteine and the conserved F or W are not part of the CDR3 here.

v_call: TRBV29-1
cdr3_aa: SVPGTNYGYT

v_call: TRBV19
cdr3_aa: ASSIGTTYDNEQF

v_call: TRBV12-5
cdr3_aa: ASGLGRVGNTIY

v_call: TRBV6-5
cdr3_aa: ASSDGWADTQY

v_call: TRBV5-6
cdr3_aa: ASSLVSYEQY

v_call: TRBV27
cdr3_aa: ASSSGGTGFDTEAF

v_call: TRBV7-9
cdr3_aa: ASSSTIPKGDNSPLH

v_call: TRBV27
cdr3_aa: ASSPDRGTGNTIY

v_call: TRBV11-2
cdr3_aa: ASSLEPPQELAAYEQY

v_call: TRBV3-1/TRBV3-2
cdr3_aa: ASSQGQGVDTQY

v_call: TRBV10-1
cdr3_aa: ASSESQNYGYT

v_call: TRBV5-1
cdr3_aa: ASSGAGGYNEQF

v_call: TRBV12-2
cdr3_aa: ASRLAIRTGNNSPLH

v_call: TRBV5-1
cdr3_aa: ASSAGLAGDSYNEQF

v_call: TRBV10-3
cdr3_aa: ATQIPGAMNTEAF

v_call: TRBV5-6
cdr3_aa: ASSFDSNTEAF

v_call: TRBV18
cdr3_aa: ASSPLASGGLKKETQY

v_call: TRBV19
cdr3_aa: ASSIGPASYEQY

v_call: TRBV12-3/TRBV12-4
cdr3_aa: ASSLRTDTQY

v_call: TRBV12-3/TRBV12-4
cdr3_aa: ASRPANTEAF

v_call: TRBV18
cdr3_aa: ASSPRRGNEQF

v_call: TRBV6-6
cdr3_aa: ASSAQESISPLH

v_call: TRBV19
cdr3_aa: ASTTHYGYT

v_call: TRBV5-1
cdr3_aa: ASSLGQGAPGANVLT

v_call: TRBV11-3
cdr3_aa: ASSASNTEAF

v_call: TRBV19
cdr3_aa: ASSREGTYGYT

v_call: TRBV19
cdr3_aa: ASSIEAGGTEAF

v_call: TRBV10-1
cdr3_aa: ASSSGTSEFGSYNEQF

v_call: TRBV5-4
cdr3_aa: ASSLEGPVDTQY

v_call: TRBV19
cdr3_aa: ASSSLGETYEQY

v_call: TRBV6-6
cdr3_aa: ASSYNPGTSADTQY

v_call: TRBV7-2
cdr3_aa: ASSLRSGASSYNEQF

v_call: TRBV15
cdr3_aa: ATSRTPGQDNYGYT

v_call: TRBV29-1
cdr3_aa: SPEQVTYGYT

v_call: TRBV2
cdr3_aa: ASSEESGGNGYT

v_call: TRBV11-2
cdr3_aa: ASSANRGAIGSYEQY

v_call: TRBV2
cdr3_aa: ASSETSGETQY

v_call: TRBV5-8
cdr3_aa: ASKAGDGSYEQY

v_call: TRBV5-5
cdr3_aa: ASSSGTLSYGYT

v_call: TRBV2
cdr3_aa: ASSEARAGYT

v_call: TRBV6-5
cdr3_aa: ASSYSRVKNSPLH

v_call: TRBV27
cdr3_aa: ASSPYGRNTEAF

v_call: TRBV18
cdr3_aa: ASSPTGSTTGELF

v_call: TRBV7-9
cdr3_aa: ASGKGENQPQH

v_call: TRBV21-1
cdr3_aa: ASSKAPLAPGQGYNEQF

v_call: TRBV5-1
cdr3_aa: ASSFRSAGGASYEQY

v_call: TRBV27
cdr3_aa: ASSPGLSYYYGYT

v_call: TRBV16
cdr3_aa: ASSPRDGSGNTIY

v_call: TRBV11-3
cdr3_aa: ASSAGVVAEAF

v_call: TRBV5-4
cdr3_aa: ASSPGTSGTLAYEQY